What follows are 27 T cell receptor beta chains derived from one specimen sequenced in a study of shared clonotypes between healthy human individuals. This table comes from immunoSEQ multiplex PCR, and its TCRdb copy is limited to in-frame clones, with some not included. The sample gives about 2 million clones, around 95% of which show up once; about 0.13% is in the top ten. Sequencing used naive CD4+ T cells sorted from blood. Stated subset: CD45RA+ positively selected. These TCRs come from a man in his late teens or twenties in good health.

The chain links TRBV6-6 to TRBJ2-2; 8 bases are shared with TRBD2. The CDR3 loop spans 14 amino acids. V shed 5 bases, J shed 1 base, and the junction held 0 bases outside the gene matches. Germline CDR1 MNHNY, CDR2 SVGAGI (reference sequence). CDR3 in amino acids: CASSTSGNTGELFF. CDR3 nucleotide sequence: TGTGCCAGCAGTACTAGCGGGAACACCGGGGAGCTGTTTTTT.

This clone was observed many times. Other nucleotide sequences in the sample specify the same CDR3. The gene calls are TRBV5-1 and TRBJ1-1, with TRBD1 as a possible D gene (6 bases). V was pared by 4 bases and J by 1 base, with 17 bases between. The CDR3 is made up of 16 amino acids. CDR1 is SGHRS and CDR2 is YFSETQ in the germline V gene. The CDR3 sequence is CASSAELGGRNTEAFF. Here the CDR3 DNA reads TGCGCCAGCAGCGCCGAATTAGGGGGGAGGAACACTGAAGCTTTCTTT.

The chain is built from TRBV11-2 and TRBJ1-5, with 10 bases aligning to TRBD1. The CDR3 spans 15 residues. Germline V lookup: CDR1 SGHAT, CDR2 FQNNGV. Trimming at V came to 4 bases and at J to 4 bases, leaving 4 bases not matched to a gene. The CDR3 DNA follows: TGTGCCAGCAGCTCGGACAGGGGGAAAAATCAGCCCCAGCATTTT. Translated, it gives CASSSDRGKNQPQHF.

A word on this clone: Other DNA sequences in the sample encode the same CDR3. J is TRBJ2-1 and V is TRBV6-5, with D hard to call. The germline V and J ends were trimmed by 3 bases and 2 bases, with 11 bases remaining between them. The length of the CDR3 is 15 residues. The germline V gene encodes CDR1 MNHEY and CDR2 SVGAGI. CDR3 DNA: TGTGCCAGCAGTTATAGTCCCGGAACCTACAATGAGCAGTTCTTC. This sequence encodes CASSYSPGTYNEQFF.

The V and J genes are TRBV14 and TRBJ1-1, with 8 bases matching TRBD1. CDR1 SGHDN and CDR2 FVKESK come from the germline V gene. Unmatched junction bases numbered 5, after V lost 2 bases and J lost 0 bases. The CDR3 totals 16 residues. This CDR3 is CASSQTGGVLNTEAFF. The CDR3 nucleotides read TGTGCCAGCAGCCAAACAGGGGGAGTACTGAACACTGAAGCTTTCTTT.

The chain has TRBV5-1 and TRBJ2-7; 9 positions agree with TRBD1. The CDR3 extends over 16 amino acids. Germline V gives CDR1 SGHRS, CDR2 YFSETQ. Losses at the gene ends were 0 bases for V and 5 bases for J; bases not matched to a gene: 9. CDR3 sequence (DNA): TGCGCCAGCAGCTTGGAGGGACAGGGAGGGAGCAACGAGCAGTACTTC. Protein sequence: CASSLEGQGGSNEQYF. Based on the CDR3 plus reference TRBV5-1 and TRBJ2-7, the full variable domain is KAGVTQTPRYLIKTRGQQVTLSCSPISGHRSVSWYQQTPGQGLQFLFEYFSETQRNKGNFPGRFSGRQFSNSRSEMNVSTLELGDSALYLCASSLEGQGGSNEQYFGPGTRLTVT.

The CDR3 here is CASSEGLAAYNEQFF. DNA of the CDR3: TGTGCCAGCAGTGAGGGACTAGCGGCTTACAATGAGCAGTTCTTC. This chain joins TRBV6-6 and TRBJ2-1; 11 bases agree with TRBD2. Trimming removed 5 bases from V and 4 bases from J; junction bases left unmatched: 4. Germline assignment: CDR1 MNHNY and CDR2 SVGAGI (reference sequence). CDR3 length: 15 amino acids.

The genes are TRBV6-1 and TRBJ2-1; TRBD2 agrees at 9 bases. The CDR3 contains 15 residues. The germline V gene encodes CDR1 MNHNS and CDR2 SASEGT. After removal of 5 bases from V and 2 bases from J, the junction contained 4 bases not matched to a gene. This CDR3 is CASSTLAGAYNEQFF. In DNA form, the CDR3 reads TGTGCCAGCAGTACATTAGCGGGAGCCTACAATGAGCAGTTCTTC.

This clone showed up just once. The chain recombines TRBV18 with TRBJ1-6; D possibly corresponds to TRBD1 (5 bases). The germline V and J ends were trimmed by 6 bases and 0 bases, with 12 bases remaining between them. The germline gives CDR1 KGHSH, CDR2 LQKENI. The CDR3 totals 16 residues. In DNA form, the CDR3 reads TGTGCCAGCTCCCTAGCAGGGAGCTCCTATAATTCACCCCTCCACTTT. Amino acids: CASSLAGSSYNSPLHF.

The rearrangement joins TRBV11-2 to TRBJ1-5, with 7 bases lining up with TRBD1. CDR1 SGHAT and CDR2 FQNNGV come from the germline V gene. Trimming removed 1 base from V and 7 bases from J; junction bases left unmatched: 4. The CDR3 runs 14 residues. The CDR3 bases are TGTGCCAGCAGCTTAGGACAGGGTAGCCAGCCCCAGCATTTT. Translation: CASSLGQGSQPQHF.

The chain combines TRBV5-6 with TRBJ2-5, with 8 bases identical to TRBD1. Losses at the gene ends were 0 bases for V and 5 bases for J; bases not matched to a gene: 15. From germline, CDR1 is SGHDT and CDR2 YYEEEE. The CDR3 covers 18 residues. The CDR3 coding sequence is TGTGCCAGCAGCTTGGAGGGACAGGCCCTGGGGGAGACGGAGACCCAGTACTTC. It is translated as CASSLEGQALGETETQYF.

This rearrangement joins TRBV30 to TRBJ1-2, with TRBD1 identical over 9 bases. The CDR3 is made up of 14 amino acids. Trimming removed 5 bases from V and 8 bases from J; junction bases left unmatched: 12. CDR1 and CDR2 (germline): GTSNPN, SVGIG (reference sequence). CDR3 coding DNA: TGTGCCTGGTCCAAGGGGGACAGGGAAGAGGGCTACACCTTC. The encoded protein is CAWSKGDREEGYTF. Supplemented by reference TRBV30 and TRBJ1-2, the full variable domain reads SQTIHQWPATLVQPVGSPLSLECTVEGTSNPNLYWYRQAAGRGLQLLFYSVGIGQISSEVPQNLSASRPQDRQFILSSKKLLLSDSGFYLCAWSKGDREEGYTFGSGTRLTVV.

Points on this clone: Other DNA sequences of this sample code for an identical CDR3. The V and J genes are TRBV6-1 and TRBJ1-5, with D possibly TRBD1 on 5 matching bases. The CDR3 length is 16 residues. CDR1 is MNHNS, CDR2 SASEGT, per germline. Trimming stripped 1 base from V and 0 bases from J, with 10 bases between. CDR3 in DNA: TGTGCCAGCAGTGAAGGGGGCGGATATAGCAATCAGCCCCAGCATTTT. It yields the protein CASSEGGGYSNQPQHF.

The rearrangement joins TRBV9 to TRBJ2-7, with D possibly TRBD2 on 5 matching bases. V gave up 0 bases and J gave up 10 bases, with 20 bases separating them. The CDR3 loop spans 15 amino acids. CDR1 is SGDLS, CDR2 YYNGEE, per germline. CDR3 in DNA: TGTGCCAGCAGCGTAGAGGGCACGGGATATAGCCCACAGTACTTC. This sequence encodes CASSVEGTGYSPQYF.

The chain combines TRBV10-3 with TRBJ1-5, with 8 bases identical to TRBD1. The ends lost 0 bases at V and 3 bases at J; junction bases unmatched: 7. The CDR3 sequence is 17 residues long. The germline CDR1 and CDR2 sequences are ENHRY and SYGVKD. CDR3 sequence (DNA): TGTGCCATCAGTGAGTCTCGACCGACAGGGGACAATCAGCCCCAGCATTTT. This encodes CAISESRPTGDNQPQHF.

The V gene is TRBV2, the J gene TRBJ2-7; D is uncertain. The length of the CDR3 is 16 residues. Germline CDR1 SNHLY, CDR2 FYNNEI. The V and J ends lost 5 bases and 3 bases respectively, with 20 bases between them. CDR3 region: CASSLRVTGPHYEQYF. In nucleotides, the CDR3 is TGTGCCAGCAGTTTAAGAGTCACCGGGCCTCACTACGAGCAGTACTTC. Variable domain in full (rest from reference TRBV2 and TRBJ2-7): EPEVTQTPSHQVTQMGQEVILRCVPISNHLYFYWYRQILGQKVEFLVSFYNNEISEKSEIFDDQFSVERPDGSNFTLKIRSTKLEDSAMYFCASSLRVTGPHYEQYFGPGTRLTVT.

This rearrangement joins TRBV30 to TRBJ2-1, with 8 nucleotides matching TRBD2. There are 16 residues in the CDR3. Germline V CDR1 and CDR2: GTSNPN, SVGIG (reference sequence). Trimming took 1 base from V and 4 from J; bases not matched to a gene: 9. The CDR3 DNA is TGTGCCTGGAGTGCCCTAGTAGCGGGGTTATACAATGAGCAGTTCTTC. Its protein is CAWSALVAGLYNEQFF.

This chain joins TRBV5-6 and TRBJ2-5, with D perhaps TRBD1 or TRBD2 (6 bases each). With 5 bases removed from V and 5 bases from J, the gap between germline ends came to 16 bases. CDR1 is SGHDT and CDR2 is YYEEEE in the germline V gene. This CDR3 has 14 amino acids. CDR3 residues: CASSPGAPWETQYF. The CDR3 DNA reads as TGTGCCAGCAGTCCGGGGGCGCCCTGGGAGACCCAGTACTTC. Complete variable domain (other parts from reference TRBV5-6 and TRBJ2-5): DAGVTQSPTHLIKTRGQQVTLRCSPKSGHDTVSWYQQALGQGPQFIFQYYEEEERQRGNFPDRFSGHQFPNYSSELNVNALLLGDSALYLCASSPGAPWETQYFGPGTRLLVL.

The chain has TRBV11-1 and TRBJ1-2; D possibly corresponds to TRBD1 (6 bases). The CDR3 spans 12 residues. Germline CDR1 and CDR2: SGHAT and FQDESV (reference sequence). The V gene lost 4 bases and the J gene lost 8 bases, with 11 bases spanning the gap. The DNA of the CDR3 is TGTGCCAGCAGCTCAAACAGGGTCGGCTACACCTTC. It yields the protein CASSSNRVGYTF.

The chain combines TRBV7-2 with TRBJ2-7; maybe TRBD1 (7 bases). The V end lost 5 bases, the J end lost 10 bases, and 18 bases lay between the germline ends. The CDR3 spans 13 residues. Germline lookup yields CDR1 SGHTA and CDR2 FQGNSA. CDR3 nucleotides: TGTGCCAGCAGCCCGGGACAGAAGGGACTTCAGTACTTC. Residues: CASSPGQKGLQYF.

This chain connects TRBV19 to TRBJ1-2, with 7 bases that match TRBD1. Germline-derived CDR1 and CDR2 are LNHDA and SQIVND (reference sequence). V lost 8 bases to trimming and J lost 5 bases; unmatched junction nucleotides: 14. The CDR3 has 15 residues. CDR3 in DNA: TGTGCCAGTGGACACCAGACAGGGAACCTTTATGGCTACACCTTC. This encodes CASGHQTGNLYGYTF. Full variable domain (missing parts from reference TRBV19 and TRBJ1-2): DGGITQSPKYLFRKEGQNVTLSCEQNLNHDAMYWYRQDPGQGLRLIYYSQIVNDFQKGDIAEGYSVSREKKESFPLTVTSAQKNPTAFYLCASGHQTGNLYGYTFGSGTRLTVV.

The CDR3 protein is CASSLVFGSYEQYF. For the CDR3, the DNA is TGTGCCAGCAGCTTAGTGTTCGGGTCCTACGAGCAGTACTTC. The chain links TRBV7-8 to TRBJ2-7; no clear D gene. Looked up from germline, CDR1 is SGHVS and CDR2 is FQNEAQ. V gave up 1 base and J gave up 1 base, with 8 bases separating them. The CDR3 sequence is 14 residues long.

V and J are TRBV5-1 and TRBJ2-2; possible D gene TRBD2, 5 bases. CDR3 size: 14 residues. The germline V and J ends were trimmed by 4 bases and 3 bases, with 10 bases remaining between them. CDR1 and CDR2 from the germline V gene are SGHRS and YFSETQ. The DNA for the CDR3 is TGCGCCAGCAGCGAGAGCGGATACACCGGGGAGCTGTTTTTT. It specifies CASSESGYTGELFF.

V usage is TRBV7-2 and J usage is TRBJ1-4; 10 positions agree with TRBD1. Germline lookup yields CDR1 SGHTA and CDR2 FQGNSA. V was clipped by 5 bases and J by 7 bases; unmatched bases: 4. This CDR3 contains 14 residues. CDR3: CASSQDRGVEKLFF. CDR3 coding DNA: TGTGCCAGCAGCCAGGACAGGGGGGTTGAAAAACTGTTTTTT.

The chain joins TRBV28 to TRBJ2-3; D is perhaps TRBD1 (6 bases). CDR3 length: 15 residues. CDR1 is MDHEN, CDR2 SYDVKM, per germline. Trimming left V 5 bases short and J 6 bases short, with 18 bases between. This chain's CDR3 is CASSTPDSGKDTQYF. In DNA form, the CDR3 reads TGTGCCAGCAGTACGCCGGACAGCGGCAAGGATACGCAGTATTTT.

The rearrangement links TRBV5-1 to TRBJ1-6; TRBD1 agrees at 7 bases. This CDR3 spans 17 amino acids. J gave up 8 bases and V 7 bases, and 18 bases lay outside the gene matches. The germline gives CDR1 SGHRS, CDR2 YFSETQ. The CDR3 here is CASRAVPTGHLYSPLHF. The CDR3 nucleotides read TGCGCCAGCCGAGCGGTCCCGACAGGGCACCTTTATTCACCCCTCCACTTT. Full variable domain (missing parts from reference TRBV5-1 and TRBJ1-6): KAGVTQTPRYLIKTRGQQVTLSCSPISGHRSVSWYQQTPGQGLQFLFEYFSETQRNKGNFPGRFSGRQFSNSRSEMNVSTLELGDSALYLCASRAVPTGHLYSPLHFGNGTRLTVT.

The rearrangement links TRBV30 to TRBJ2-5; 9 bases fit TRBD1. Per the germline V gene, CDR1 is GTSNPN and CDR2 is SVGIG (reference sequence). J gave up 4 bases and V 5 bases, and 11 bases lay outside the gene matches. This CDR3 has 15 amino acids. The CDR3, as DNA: TGTGCCTGGTCAACCGGGGACAGGGCGGGAGAGACCCAGTACTTC. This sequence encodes CAWSTGDRAGETQYF.